This TCR beta chain was retrieved from a study of blood T cell repertoires in COVID-19 (dated by TCRdb to about 2020). The study in broad terms: The collaborator samples originated in the United States, Italy and Spain and spanned the acute and convalescent phases of COVID-19. The prospective study material was composed of cDNA or gDNA derived from T cells, B-cell-depleted T cells, or PBMCs. The repertoires were released in a freely available public database intended as a resource for research on the immune response to SARS-CoV-2. A de-identified subject ID, COVID-19 status, age in years and sex were almost always included in the sample metadata. HLA class I and class II types, where available, came from metadata supplied by the sample provider rather than from assay-based typing. Samples were obtained from the ongoing ImmuneRACE study (first 160 participants) and from 1,000 to 1,500 subjects provided by 6 global collaborators. Deeply sampled blood TCRbeta repertoires from subjects exposed to, actively infected with, or recovered from COVID-19 were included in the dataset.

With respect to this clone: Its cognate antigen has yet to be identified. No base-level quality is on record; no much larger clone is a single base apart.

Points the paper makes about the study in general: The amount of clinical and demographic metadata varied by source and participant and was provided uncurated.

Enrolling through a virtual design, the prospective study's participants ranged in age from roughly 18 to 89 years and lived across approximately 25 United States geographic areas. Cohort assignment in the prospective study relied on participant-reported clinical history from a screening survey and a study questionnaire. In the prospective study, whole blood, serum and a nasopharyngeal or oropharyngeal swab were collected from each participant by mobile phlebotomists. Prospective study participants could optionally give additional blood draws and questionnaires over a roughly 2-month period. Before DNA extraction, blood samples from the prospective study were shipped at room temperature or frozen. TCRbeta CDR3 regions were amplified from genomic DNA by means of the immunoSEQ Assay, a bias-controlled multiplex PCR. Concerning the study's data processing: Within the assay, amplification of reference gene primers was used to estimate how many nucleated cells each sample contained. To quantify the absolute abundance of each unique TCRbeta CDR3 rearrangement, sequence reads were collapsed and filtered. Productive Simpson clonality was computed per sample as the square root of Simpson's diversity index over productive rearrangements. Here the immuneACCESS table is served through TCRdb, limited to in-frame sequences with V and J called. Missing clones are a known gap in these copies; in checked studies unresolved V genes cover under half, and the rest lacks a known reason. The DNA gave D and trimming, while V, J and clone size come from that table. For this sample the table gives 250,000 or so clones, of which 85% to 90% were detected only once. Roughly 3.9% of the sample is taken by the ten largest.

Spanning cysteine to phenylalanine, the CDR3 consists of 16 amino acids. Here the CDR3 DNA is all that survives: 48 bases in frame from base 1. Compared with germline, V lacks 5 bases and J lacks 9 bases; bases without a gene match: 11. As encoded in the germline V gene, CDR1 is SGHAT while CDR2 is FQNNGV. The chain uses TRBV11-2 and TRBJ2-1, with 12 junctional bases fitting TRBD2. Sequencing input: PBMCs or T cells enriched from blood (not recorded which). The receptor was isolated from a woman in her thirties with acute COVID-19. The CDR3 corresponds to CASSPQTSGSASEQFF. The DNA sequence is as follows: TGTGCCAGCAGCCCCCAGACTAGCGGGAGTGCTAGTGAGCAGTTCTTC.